This T cell receptor (beta chain) was sequenced for a study of tumor-infiltrating lymphocytes in primary liver carcinoma. About the research overall: These patients were men and women whose ages were 30 to 69 years.

The tissue used was unsorted bulk material of about 19-30 mg. RNA and DNA were co-extracted from it with the AllPrep DNA/RNA mini kit. Whole-study findings and limits: Researchers found tumor-adjacent and tumor-blood pairs overlapped less than tumor region pairs.

With regard to this clonotype: Its antigen is currently unknown.

Total RNA amounting to around 530 ng was the source from which TCR beta cDNA was made with a constant-region primer. Each TCR beta library was derived from three nested multiplex PCR rounds that employed slightly modified ARM-PCR. MiXCR was run by TCRdb on the multiplex PCR reads, yielding one entry per CDR3 protein. Altogether about 41,000 distinct CDR3 sequences are present, approximately 70% being singletons, with the ten largest covering roughly 19%. This TCR was sampled from a man between 35 and 55 years old with primary liver carcinoma and hepatitis B virus infection. Material for sequencing was liver tumor tissue from sampling region 2. Subset denoted: tumor region T2, inferior pole.

CDR3 bases: TGCGCCAGCAGGGTACAGGGGCTGAACACTGAAGCTTTCTTT. Protein product: CASRVQGLNTEAFF. The V call is TRBV5-1, the J call TRBJ1-1, with 7 nucleotides matching TRBD1. CDR1 SGHRS and CDR2 YFSETQ come from the germline V gene. V lost 5 bases to trimming and J lost 0 bases; unmatched junction nucleotides: 4. The CDR3 loop spans 14 amino acids.